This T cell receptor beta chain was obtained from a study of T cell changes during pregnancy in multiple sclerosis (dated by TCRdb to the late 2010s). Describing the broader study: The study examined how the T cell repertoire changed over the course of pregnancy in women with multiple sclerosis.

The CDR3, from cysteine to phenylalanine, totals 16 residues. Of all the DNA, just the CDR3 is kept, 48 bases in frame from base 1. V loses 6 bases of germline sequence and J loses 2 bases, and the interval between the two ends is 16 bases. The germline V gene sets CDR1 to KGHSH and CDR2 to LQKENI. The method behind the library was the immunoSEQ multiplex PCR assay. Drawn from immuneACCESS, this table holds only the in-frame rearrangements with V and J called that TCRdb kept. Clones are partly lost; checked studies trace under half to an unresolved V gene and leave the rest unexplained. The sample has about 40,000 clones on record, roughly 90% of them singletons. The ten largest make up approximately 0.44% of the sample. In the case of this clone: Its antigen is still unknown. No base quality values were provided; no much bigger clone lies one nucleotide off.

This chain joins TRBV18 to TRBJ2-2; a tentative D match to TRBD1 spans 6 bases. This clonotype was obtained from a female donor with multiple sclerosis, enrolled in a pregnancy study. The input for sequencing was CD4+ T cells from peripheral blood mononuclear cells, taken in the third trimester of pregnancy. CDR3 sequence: CASSKTGQSNTGELFF. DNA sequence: TGTGCCAGCTCTAAGACCGGACAGTCTAACACCGGGGAGCTGTTTTTT.